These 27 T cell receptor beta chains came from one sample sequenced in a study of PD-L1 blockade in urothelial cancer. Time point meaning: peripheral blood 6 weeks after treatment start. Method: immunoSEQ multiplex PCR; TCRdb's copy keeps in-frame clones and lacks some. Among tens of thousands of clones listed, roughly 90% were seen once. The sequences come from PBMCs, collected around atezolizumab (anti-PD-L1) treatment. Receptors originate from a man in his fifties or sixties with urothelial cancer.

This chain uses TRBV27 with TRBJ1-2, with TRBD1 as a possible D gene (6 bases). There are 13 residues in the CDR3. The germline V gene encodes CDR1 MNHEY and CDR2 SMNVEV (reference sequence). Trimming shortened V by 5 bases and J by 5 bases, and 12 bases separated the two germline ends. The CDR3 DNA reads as TGTGCCAGCAGTATCAGGGGTGGTTATGGCTACACCTTC. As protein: CASSIRGGYGYTF.

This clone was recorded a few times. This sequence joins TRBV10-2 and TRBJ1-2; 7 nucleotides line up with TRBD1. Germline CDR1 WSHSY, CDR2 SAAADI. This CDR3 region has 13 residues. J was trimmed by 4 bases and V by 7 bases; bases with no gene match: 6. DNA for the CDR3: TGCGCCAGCACCGAGACAGGGACCTATGGCTACACCTTC. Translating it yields CASTETGTYGYTF.

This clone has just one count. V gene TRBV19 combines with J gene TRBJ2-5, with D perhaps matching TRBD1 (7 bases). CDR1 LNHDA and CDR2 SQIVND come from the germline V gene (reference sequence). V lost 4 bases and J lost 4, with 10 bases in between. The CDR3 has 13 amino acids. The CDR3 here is CASSNQGGETQYF. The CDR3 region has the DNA TGTGCCAGTAGTAATCAGGGGGGAGAGACCCAGTACTTC. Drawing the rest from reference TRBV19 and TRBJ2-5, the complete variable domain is DGGITQSPKYLFRKEGQNVTLSCEQNLNHDAMYWYRQDPGQGLRLIYYSQIVNDFQKGDIAEGYSVSREKKESFPLTVTSAQKNPTAFYLCASSNQGGETQYFGPGTRLLVL.

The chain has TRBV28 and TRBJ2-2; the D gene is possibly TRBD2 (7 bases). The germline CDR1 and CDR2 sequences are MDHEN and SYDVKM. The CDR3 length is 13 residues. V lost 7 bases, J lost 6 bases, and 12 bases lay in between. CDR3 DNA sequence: TGTGCCAGCAACGGGGGGCGGCCCGGGGAGCTGTTTTTT. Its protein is CASNGGRPGELFF.

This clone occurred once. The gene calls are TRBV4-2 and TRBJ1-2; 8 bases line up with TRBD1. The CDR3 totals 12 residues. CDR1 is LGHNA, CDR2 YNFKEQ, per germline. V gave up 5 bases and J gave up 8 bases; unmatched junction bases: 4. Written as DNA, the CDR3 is TGTGCCAGCAGCTTCTACAGGGGGGGCTACACCTTC. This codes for CASSFYRGGYTF.

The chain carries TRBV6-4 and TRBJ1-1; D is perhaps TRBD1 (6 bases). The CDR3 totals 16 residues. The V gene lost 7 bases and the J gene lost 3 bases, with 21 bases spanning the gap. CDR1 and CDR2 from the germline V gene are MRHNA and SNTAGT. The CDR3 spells CASITAGASFHTEAFF. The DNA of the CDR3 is TGTGCCAGCATAACGGCAGGGGCCTCTTTTCACACTGAAGCTTTCTTT.

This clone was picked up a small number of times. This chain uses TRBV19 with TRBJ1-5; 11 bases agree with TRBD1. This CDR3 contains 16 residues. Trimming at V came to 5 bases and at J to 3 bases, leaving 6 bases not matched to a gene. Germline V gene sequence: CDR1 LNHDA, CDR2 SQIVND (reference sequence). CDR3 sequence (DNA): TGTGCCAGTAGTCCATGGGGACAGGGGGTCAATCAGCCCCAGCATTTT. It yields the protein CASSPWGQGVNQPQHF.

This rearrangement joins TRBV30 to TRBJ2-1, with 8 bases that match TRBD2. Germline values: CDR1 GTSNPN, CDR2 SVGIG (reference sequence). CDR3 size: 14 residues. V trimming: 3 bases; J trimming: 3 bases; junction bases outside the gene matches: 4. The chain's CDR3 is CAWRASGSYNEQFF. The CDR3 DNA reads TGTGCCTGGAGAGCGAGCGGGAGCTACAATGAGCAGTTCTTC.

The CDR3 region has the DNA TGTGCCAGCAGCACGACAGGGGGGAGCACTGAAGCTTTCTTT. It yields the protein CASSTTGGSTEAFF. This chain joins TRBV21-1 and TRBJ1-1; the DNA was not compared with TRBD1, the D call given in the table. TRBV21-1 is listed as a pseudogene. The CDR3 spans 14 residues.

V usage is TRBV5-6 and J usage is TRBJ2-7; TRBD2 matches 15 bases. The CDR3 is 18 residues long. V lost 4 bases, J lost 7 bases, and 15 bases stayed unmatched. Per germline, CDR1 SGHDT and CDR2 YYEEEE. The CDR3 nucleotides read TGTGCCAGCAGCCCCGGGACTAGCGGGAGGTCTTATGTGGGGGAGCAGTACTTC. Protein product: CASSPGTSGRSYVGEQYF.

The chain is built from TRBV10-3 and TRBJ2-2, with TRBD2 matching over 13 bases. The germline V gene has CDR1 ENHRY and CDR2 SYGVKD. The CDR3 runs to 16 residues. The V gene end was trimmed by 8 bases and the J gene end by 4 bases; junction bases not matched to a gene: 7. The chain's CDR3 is CAIRGLAGAGTGELFF. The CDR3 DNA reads TGTGCCATCCGCGGACTAGCGGGGGCGGGCACCGGGGAGCTGTTTTTT.

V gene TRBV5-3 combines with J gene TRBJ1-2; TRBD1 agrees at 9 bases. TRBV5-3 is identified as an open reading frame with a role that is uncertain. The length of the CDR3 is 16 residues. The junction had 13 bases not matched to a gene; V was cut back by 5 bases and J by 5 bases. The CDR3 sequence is CARRFFRDRVRYGYTF. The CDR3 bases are TGTGCCAGAAGGTTTTTCCGGGACAGGGTACGGTATGGCTACACCTTC.

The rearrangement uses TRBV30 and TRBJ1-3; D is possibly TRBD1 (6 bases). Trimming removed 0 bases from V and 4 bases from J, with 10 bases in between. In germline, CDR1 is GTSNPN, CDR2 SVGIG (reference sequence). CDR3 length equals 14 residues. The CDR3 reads CAWSVLGAGNTIYF. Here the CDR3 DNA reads TGTGCCTGGAGTGTGTTGGGGGCGGGAAACACCATATATTTT.

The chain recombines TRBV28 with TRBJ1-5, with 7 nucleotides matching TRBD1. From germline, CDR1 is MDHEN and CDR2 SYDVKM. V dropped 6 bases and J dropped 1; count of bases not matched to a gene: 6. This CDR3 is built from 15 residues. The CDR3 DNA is TGTGCCAGCAGGGCAGGGGGATCGAGCAATCAGCCCCAGCATTTT. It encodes CASRAGGSSNQPQHF. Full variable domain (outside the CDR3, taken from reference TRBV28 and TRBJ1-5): DVKVTQSSRYLVKRTGEKVFLECVQDMDHENMFWYRQDPGLGLRLIYFSYDVKMKEKGDIPEGYSVSREKKERFSLILESASTNQTSMYLCASRAGGSSNQPQHFGDGTRLSIL.

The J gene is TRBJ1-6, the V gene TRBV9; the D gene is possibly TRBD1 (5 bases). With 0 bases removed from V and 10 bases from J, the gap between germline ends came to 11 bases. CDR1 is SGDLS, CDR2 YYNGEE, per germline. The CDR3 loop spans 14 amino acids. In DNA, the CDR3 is TGTGCCAGCAGCGTAGAAGGGGCTGGCTCACCCCTCCACTTT. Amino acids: CASSVEGAGSPLHF.

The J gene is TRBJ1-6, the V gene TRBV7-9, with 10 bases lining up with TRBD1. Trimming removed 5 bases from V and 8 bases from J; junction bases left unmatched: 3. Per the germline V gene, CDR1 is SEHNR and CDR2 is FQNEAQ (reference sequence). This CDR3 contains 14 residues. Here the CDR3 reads CASSQTGGHSPLHF. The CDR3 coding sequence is TGTGCCAGCAGCCAGACAGGGGGCCATTCACCCCTCCACTTT.

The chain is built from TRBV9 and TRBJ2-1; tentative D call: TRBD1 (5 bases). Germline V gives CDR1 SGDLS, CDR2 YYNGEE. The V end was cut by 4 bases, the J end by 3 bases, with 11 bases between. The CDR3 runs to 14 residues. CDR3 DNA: TGTGCCAGCAGCCAATATGACAGCTACAATGAGCAGTTCTTC. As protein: CASSQYDSYNEQFF. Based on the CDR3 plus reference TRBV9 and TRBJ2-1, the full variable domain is DSGVTQTPKHLITATGQRVTLRCSPRSGDLSVYWYQQSLDQGLQFLIQYYNGEERAKGNILERFSAQQFPDLHSELNLSSLELGDSALYFCASSQYDSYNEQFFGPGTRLTVL.

CDR3 DNA sequence: TGTGCCAGCAGCTTAATCGCTACGAACACCATATATTTT. Translation: CASSLIATNTIYF. The V call is TRBV5-4, the J call TRBJ1-3; D unresolved. CDR1 is SGHNT, CDR2 YYREEE, per germline (reference sequence). The CDR3 runs 13 residues. V was pared by 2 bases and J by 7 bases, with 10 bases between.

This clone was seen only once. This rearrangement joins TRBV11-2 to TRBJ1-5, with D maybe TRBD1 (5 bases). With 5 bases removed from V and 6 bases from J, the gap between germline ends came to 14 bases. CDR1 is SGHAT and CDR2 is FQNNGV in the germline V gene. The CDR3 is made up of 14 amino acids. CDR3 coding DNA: TGTGCCAGCAGCCTCAACCAGGGTAGTCAGCCCCAGCATTTT. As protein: CASSLNQGSQPQHF.

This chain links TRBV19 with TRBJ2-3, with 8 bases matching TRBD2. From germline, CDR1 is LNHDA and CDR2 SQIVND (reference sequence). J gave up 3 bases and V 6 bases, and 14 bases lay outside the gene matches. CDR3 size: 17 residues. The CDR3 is CASSPARLASGTDTQYF. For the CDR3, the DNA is TGTGCCAGTAGCCCCGCCCGACTAGCGAGTGGTACAGATACGCAGTATTTT.

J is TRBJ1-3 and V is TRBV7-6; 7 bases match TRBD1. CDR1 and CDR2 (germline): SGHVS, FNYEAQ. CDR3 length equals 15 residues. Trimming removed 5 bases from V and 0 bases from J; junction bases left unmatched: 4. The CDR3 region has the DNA TGTGCCAGCAGCCGGGACAGTGGCTCTGGAAACACCATATATTTT. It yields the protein CASSRDSGSGNTIYF.

The CDR3: CASSLRGGPSGNTIYF. The CDR3 DNA sequence: TGTGCCAGCAGTTTAAGGGGGGGCCCGTCTGGAAACACCATATATTTT. The gene calls are TRBV27 and TRBJ1-3, with TRBD1 as a possible D gene (6 bases). Germline CDR1 is MNHEY and CDR2 is SMNVEV (reference sequence). The length of the CDR3 is 16 residues. The V gene lost 2 bases and the J gene lost 1 base, with 12 bases spanning the gap.

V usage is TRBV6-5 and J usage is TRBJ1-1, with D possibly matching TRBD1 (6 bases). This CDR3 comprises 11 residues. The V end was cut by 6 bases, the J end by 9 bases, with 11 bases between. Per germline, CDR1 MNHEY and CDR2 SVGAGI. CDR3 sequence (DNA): TGTGCCAGCAGCCGACAGGATAAAGCTTTCTTT. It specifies CASSRQDKAFF.

The CDR3 protein is CASSEMVAGASTDTQYF. The CDR3 bases are TGTGCCAGCAGTGAAATGGTAGCGGGGGCTAGCACAGATACGCAGTATTTT. The chain uses TRBV6-1 and TRBJ2-3; 9 bases agree with TRBD2. The trim removed 2 bases at V and 0 bases at J, leaving 6 bases unmatched. Germline V gene data show CDR1 as MNHNS and CDR2 as SASEGT. The CDR3 runs 17 residues.

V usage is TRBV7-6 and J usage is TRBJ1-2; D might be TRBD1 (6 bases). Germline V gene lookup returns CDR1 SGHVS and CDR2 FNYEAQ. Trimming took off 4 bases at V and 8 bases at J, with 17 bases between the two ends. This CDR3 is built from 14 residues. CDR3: CASSSTSGGWGYTF. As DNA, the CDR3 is TGTGCCAGCAGCTCCACGAGCGGGGGCTGGGGCTACACCTTC. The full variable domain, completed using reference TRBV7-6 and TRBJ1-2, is GAGVSQSPRYKVTKRGQDVALRCDPISGHVSLYWYRQALGQGPEFLTYFNYEAQQDKSGLPNDRFSAERPEGSISTLTIQRTEQRDSAMYRCASSSTSGGWGYTFGSGTRLTVV.

In DNA form, the CDR3 reads TGTGCCAGCAGCTTAGGACTGGGACAGGGGTCCTACAATGAGCAGTTCTTC. It translates to CASSLGLGQGSYNEQFF. The chain recombines TRBV7-9 with TRBJ2-1, with 10 bases lining up with TRBD1. The germline CDR1 and CDR2 sequences are SEHNR and FQNEAQ (reference sequence). Trimming removed 1 base from V and 1 base from J; junction bases left unmatched: 4. CDR3 length: 17 amino acids. The variable domain in full, completed from reference TRBV7-9 and TRBJ2-1, reads DTGVSQNPRHKITKRGQNVTFRCDPISEHNRLYWYRQTLGQGPEFLTYFQNEAQLEKSRLLSDRFSAERPKGSFSTLEIQRTEQGDSAMYLCASSLGLGQGSYNEQFFGPGTRLTVL.

The chain's CDR3 is CASSYGRSDRIVREQYF. As DNA, the CDR3 is TGTGCCAGCAGCTACGGGCGCTCGGACAGAATAGTACGAGAGCAGTACTTC. The J gene is TRBJ2-7, the V gene TRBV7-8, with D possibly being TRBD1 (6 bases). CDR1 and CDR2 (germline): SGHVS, FQNEAQ. V was trimmed by 4 bases and J by 7 bases, leaving 26 bases between them. The CDR3 is 17 residues long. The whole variable domain, filled in from reference TRBV7-8 and TRBJ2-7, reads GAGVSQSPRYKVAKRGQDVALRCDPISGHVSLFWYQQALGQGPEFLTYFQNEAQLDKSGLPSDRFFAERPEGSVSTLKIQRTQQEDSAVYLCASSYGRSDRIVREQYFGPGTRLTVT.